The clone carrying this TCR beta chain was seen just once. V lost 1 base and J 3 bases, leaving 12 bases between the germline ends. The germline V gene encodes CDR1 SSHAT and CDR2 FNYEAQ (reference sequence). This CDR3 contains 15 residues. This record belongs to a study of blood T cell repertoires in COVID-19. Produced via immunoSEQ multiplex PCR; TCRdb's table is partial and in-frame only. In the table there are hundreds of thousands of clones, roughly 85% of which are singletons. This chain joins TRBV7-7 and TRBJ2-5; D is undetermined. The clonotype comes from a woman aged 25-40 years with active or convalescent COVID-19. The source material was peripheral blood. This CDR3 is CASSLGVGSKETQYF. CDR3 DNA: TGTGCCAGCAGCTTAGGGGTTGGTAGCAAAGAGACCCAGTACTTC.